The entry below gives a single T cell receptor (beta chain) sequence along with its context. What it binds is not known. Germline CDR1 reads SGHNT; CDR2 reads YENEEA. The CDR3 contains 16 residues. Trimming pared 2 bases from V and 0 bases from J, leaving 8 bases between. This sample is part of a study of T cell responses to AZD1222 COVID-19 vaccine. TCRdb keeps only in-frame clones here, not all; method: immunoSEQ multiplex PCR. The data hold roughly 140,000 clones, with around 88% observed a single time. Overall study results and limits: CD4 TCRs associated with vaccination spanned spike, dominating at 160-218 and 743-854. Unmutated regions of variants are reportedly targeted by nearly half of spike-specific TCRs.

V is TRBV11-3 and J is TRBJ1-6, with a possible D match to TRBD1 (6 bases). Specimen: peripheral blood, collected on day 0 of AZD1222 vaccination. The receptor's source is an adult in good health. The CDR3 here is CASSLMTGSYNSPLHF. CDR3 bases: TGTGCCAGCAGCTTAATGACAGGCTCCTATAATTCACCCCTCCACTTT.